These 31 T cell receptor beta chains originate from one sample sequenced in a study of lymphopenia after photon versus proton radiotherapy. Only in-frame clones appear in the TCRdb table, and some are missing; sequencing was by immunoSEQ multiplex PCR. The data hold some 64,000 clones, with roughly 87% observed a single time. The sample consisted of peripheral blood, taken from a patient treated with proton-based radiotherapy. The receptors originated from an elderly man with esophageal cancer.

This rearrangement joins TRBV7-9 to TRBJ1-5; 7 nucleotides agree with TRBD1. With 5 bases clipped from V and 7 bases from J, the junction kept 11 bases outside the gene matches. Per germline, CDR1 SEHNR and CDR2 FQNEAQ (reference sequence). The CDR3 has 15 amino acids. As DNA, the CDR3 is TGTGCCAGCAGCACATCACAGGGGACCTACCAGCCCCAGCATTTT. Translating gives CASSTSQGTYQPQHF.

V gene TRBV9 combines with J gene TRBJ2-3; 8 bases agree with TRBD2. With V trimmed by 5 bases and J by 5 bases, 13 bases remained unmatched. The CDR3 contains 16 residues. The germline gives CDR1 SGDLS, CDR2 YYNGEE. The CDR3 DNA reads as TGTGCCAGCAGTGAAGGACTAGCCCTAAGTAGAGATACGCAGTATTTT. Translation: CASSEGLALSRDTQYF.

This sequence joins TRBV7-6 and TRBJ2-5, with D possibly matching TRBD1 (5 bases). CDR3 length equals 14 residues. With 5 bases removed from V and 1 base from J, the gap between germline ends came to 11 bases. Germline CDR1 is SGHVS and CDR2 is FNYEAQ. CDR3 protein: CASSPVTGQETQYF. Written as DNA, the CDR3 is TGTGCCAGCAGCCCAGTTACAGGCCAAGAGACCCAGTACTTC.

The V call is TRBV11-2, the J call TRBJ2-7, with a weak D call TRBD1 (5 bases). Germline CDR1 reads SGHAT; CDR2 reads FQNNGV. Trimming took off 1 base at V and 7 bases at J, with 14 bases between the two ends. The CDR3 is 14 residues long. This CDR3 reads CASSLGTRVSEQYF. The CDR3 DNA reads as TGTGCCAGCAGCTTAGGTACCAGGGTGAGTGAGCAGTACTTC.

V usage is TRBV2 and J usage is TRBJ1-3; maybe TRBD1 (5 bases). CDR3 length equals 15 residues. Looked up from germline, CDR1 is SNHLY and CDR2 is FYNNEI. Between the trimmed V and J ends, which lost 6 bases and 2 bases, there was a span of 14 bases. CDR3 sequence (DNA): TGTGCCAGCAGGGCCGGGACTAACGCTGGAAACACCATATATTTT. It yields the protein CASRAGTNAGNTIYF.

The chain joins TRBV9 to TRBJ2-2; D ambiguous. The CDR3 spans 15 residues. From germline, CDR1 is SGDLS and CDR2 YYNGEE. Trimming left V 3 bases short and J 2 bases short, with 11 bases between. In nucleotides, the CDR3 is TGTGCCAGCAGCGGGAAGGGTTCCAACACCGGGGAGCTGTTTTTT. Translating gives CASSGKGSNTGELFF.

The chain couples TRBV7-9 to TRBJ2-7; the D is unclear. The CDR3 length is 13 residues. The germline CDR1 and CDR2 sequences are SEHNR and FQNEAQ (reference sequence). V lost 3 bases, J lost 0 bases, and 6 bases lay in between. The chain's CDR3 is CASSFHGSYEQYF. CDR3 coding DNA: TGTGCCAGCAGCTTCCATGGCTCCTACGAGCAGTACTTC.

The DNA for the CDR3 is TGCGCCAGCAGCTGGGGGCCCGACAGTAACACCGGGGAGCTGTTTTTT. Protein sequence: CASSWGPDSNTGELFF. This chain links TRBV5-1 with TRBJ2-2, with D maybe TRBD1 (6 bases). Germline V gives CDR1 SGHRS, CDR2 YFSETQ. Between the trimmed V and J ends, which lost 3 bases and 2 bases, there was a span of 14 bases. This CDR3 comprises 16 residues.

The rearrangement links TRBV6-5 to TRBJ2-1; 7 bases are shared with TRBD2. CDR1 and CDR2 (germline): MNHEY, SVGAGI. With 11 bases clipped from V and 7 bases from J, the junction kept 11 bases outside the gene matches. CDR3 length equals 13 residues. CDR3 bases: TGTGCCTCAAAACGGGAGGCTACGAATGAGCAGTTCTTC. As protein: CASKREATNEQFF.

The chain carries TRBV4-3 and TRBJ1-1, with D possibly matching TRBD1 (5 bases). Germline loops: CDR1 LGHNA, CDR2 YSLEER. Trimming took off 0 bases at V and 7 bases at J, with 12 bases between the two ends. The CDR3 has 14 amino acids. Here the CDR3 reads CASSQDRTYGEAFF. For the CDR3, the DNA is TGCGCCAGCAGCCAAGATCGGACATACGGTGAAGCTTTCTTT.

Comments on this clone: Other DNA sequences in this sample translate to the same CDR3. This chain uses TRBV2 with TRBJ2-3; no clear D. The germline V gene encodes CDR1 SNHLY and CDR2 FYNNEI. This CDR3 contains 12 residues. Trimming took 4 bases from V and 3 from J, leaving 5 bases between them. In nucleotides, the CDR3 is TGTGCCAGCAGTGCTACGACAGATACGCAGTATTTT. Encoded protein: CASSATTDTQYF.

V gene TRBV30 combines with J gene TRBJ1-6; perhaps TRBD1 as D (6 bases). CDR1 and CDR2 from the germline V gene are GTSNPN and SVGIG (reference sequence). V lost 1 base to trimming and J lost 7 bases, with 11 bases between them. The CDR3 loop spans 14 amino acids. The CDR3 here is CAWSARDRNSPLHF. The CDR3 DNA follows: TGTGCCTGGAGTGCCCGCGACAGGAATTCACCCCTCCACTTT.

The V and J genes are TRBV6-5 and TRBJ2-1; D not certain. The germline V and J ends were trimmed by 2 bases and 0 bases, with 5 bases remaining between them. Germline V gene data show CDR1 as MNHEY and CDR2 as SVGAGI. The CDR3 extends over 14 amino acids. CDR3 sequence (DNA): TGTGCCAGCAGTTACGGTAGCTCCTACAATGAGCAGTTCTTC. As protein: CASSYGSSYNEQFF.

This clone has only one observation. The chain joins TRBV19 to TRBJ2-6; TRBD1 is a possible D gene (5 bases). The CDR3 loop spans 15 amino acids. Per the germline V gene, CDR1 is LNHDA and CDR2 is SQIVND (reference sequence). With 2 bases removed from V and 1 base from J, the gap between germline ends came to 6 bases. DNA for the CDR3: TGTGCCAGTAGTATACAGGGTTCTGGGGCCAACGTCCTGACTTTC. This translates into CASSIQGSGANVLTF. The variable domain in full, with the rest retrieved from reference TRBV19 and TRBJ2-6, is DGGITQSPKYLFRKEGQNVTLSCEQNLNHDAMYWYRQDPGQGLRLIYYSQIVNDFQKGDIAEGYSVSREKKESFPLTVTSAQKNPTAFYLCASSIQGSGANVLTFGAGSRLTVL.

The rearrangement links TRBV7-9 to TRBJ1-3; D is perhaps TRBD1 (5 bases). Trimming shortened V by 5 bases and J by 5 bases, and 13 bases separated the two germline ends. CDR3 size: 14 residues. The germline V gene encodes CDR1 SEHNR and CDR2 FQNEAQ (reference sequence). For the CDR3, the DNA is TGTGCCAGCAGCGCTTCCGGGGCCCGAAACACCATATATTTT. Encoded protein: CASSASGARNTIYF.

The chain links TRBV11-2 to TRBJ1-4; possible D gene TRBD1, 6 bases. Germline lookup yields CDR1 SGHAT and CDR2 FQNNGV. The CDR3 has 13 residues. V lost 0 bases to trimming and J lost 8 bases, with 7 bases between them. CDR3 nucleotide sequence: TGTGCCAGCAGCTTAGATAGGGGGGAAAAACTGTTTTTT. Residues: CASSLDRGEKLFF.

This clone appeared a single time. The chain combines TRBV7-9 with TRBJ1-3; D gene ambiguous. CDR1 is SEHNR, CDR2 FQNEAQ, per germline (reference sequence). The CDR3 is 17 residues long. Between the trimmed V and J ends, which lost 1 base and 0 bases, there was a span of 13 bases. The CDR3 region is CASSLDSPGASGNTIYF. The CDR3 DNA reads TGTGCCAGCAGCTTAGATTCGCCAGGTGCCTCTGGAAACACCATATATTTT.

The gene calls are TRBV23-1 and TRBJ2-5; TRBD1 is a possible D gene (6 bases). TRBV23-1 is an ORF; its function is uncertain. CDR3 length: 13 residues. The V end lost 7 bases, the J end lost 1 base, and 10 bases lay between the germline ends. CDR3 loop: CASNQGLQETQYF. The DNA for the CDR3 is TGCGCCAGCAATCAGGGGCTCCAAGAGACCCAGTACTTC.

This clone was counted once. This chain links TRBV7-2 with TRBJ2-2; D gene unclear. The CDR3 sequence is 16 residues long. Trimming removed 2 bases at V and 4 bases at J, with 14 bases between. Germline CDR1 is SGHTA and CDR2 is FQGNSA. CDR3 loop: CASSLQLAGVTGELFF. CDR3 DNA: TGTGCCAGCAGCTTACAGTTGGCAGGAGTCACCGGGGAGCTGTTTTTT.

The chain is built from TRBV5-5 and TRBJ1-1; D is perhaps TRBD1 (5 bases). The CDR3 loop spans 13 amino acids. Germline values: CDR1 SGHKS, CDR2 YYEKEE (reference sequence). V was shortened by 5 bases and J by 3 bases, with 11 bases between the two germline ends. CDR3 region: CASRGPVDTEAFF. CDR3 nucleotides: TGTGCCAGCAGGGGGCCAGTAGACACTGAAGCTTTCTTT.

V and J are TRBV6-5 and TRBJ1-1; D is possibly TRBD1 (5 bases). The CDR3 covers 13 residues. V lost 0 bases to trimming and J lost 5 bases, with 7 bases between them. CDR1 is MNHEY and CDR2 is SVGAGI in the germline V gene. The CDR3 coding sequence is TGTGCCAGCAGTTACTCTGGGGGGACTGAAGCTTTCTTT. It translates to CASSYSGGTEAFF.

The rearrangement uses TRBV6-1 and TRBJ2-7; a possible D gene is TRBD1 (6 bases). The CDR3 is 14 amino acids. Germline-derived CDR1 and CDR2 are MNHNS and SASEGT. The V end lost 7 bases, the J end lost 6 bases, and 19 bases lay between the germline ends. CDR3 in amino acids: CASKDHRVAPEQYF. The CDR3 DNA is TGTGCCAGCAAAGACCACAGGGTAGCACCCGAGCAGTACTTC.

This clone showed up just once. The V and J genes are TRBV5-5 and TRBJ2-7; D remains ambiguous. The CDR3 has 15 amino acids. Germline assignment: CDR1 SGHKS and CDR2 YYEKEE (reference sequence). V was clipped by 6 bases and J by 0 bases, with 16 bases between them. The CDR3 loop is CASKDRWITSYEQYF. CDR3 nucleotide sequence: TGTGCCAGCAAGGATCGTTGGATAACCTCCTACGAGCAGTACTTC.

The chain links TRBV4-3 to TRBJ1-1, with D unclear. Trimming stripped 1 base from V and 5 bases from J, with 17 bases between. CDR3 length equals 16 residues. Per germline, CDR1 LGHNA and CDR2 YSLEER. The CDR3 region is CASSQAVRGRRTEAFF. The CDR3 nucleotides are TGCGCCAGCAGCCAAGCGGTCCGGGGAAGGAGGACTGAAGCTTTCTTT.

The rearrangement joins TRBV19 to TRBJ1-5, with TRBD1 as a possible D gene (5 bases). The germline CDR1 and CDR2 sequences are LNHDA and SQIVND (reference sequence). The germline V and J ends were trimmed by 3 bases and 6 bases, with 6 bases remaining between them. The CDR3 has 12 residues. The CDR3 DNA reads TGTGCCAGTAGTATGAGGGGTCAGCCCCAGCATTTT. It encodes CASSMRGQPQHF.

In regard to this clone: Germline and junction disagree at one end, which may indicate a read error. CDR3 region: CASSFSHNEQFF. DNA for the CDR3: TGTGCCAGCAGCTTCTCCCACAATGAGCAGTTCTTC. The rearrangement links TRBV11-3 to TRBJ2-1; D is unresolved. Germline CDR1 is SGHNT and CDR2 is YENEEA. The CDR3 is 12 residues long.

This clone was seen more than once but under ten times. At one end, the junction sequence differs from germline, possibly due to a read error. This sequence joins TRBV19 and TRBJ2-5, with TRBD2 as a possible D gene (6 bases). The CDR3 extends over 13 amino acids. Per the germline V gene, CDR1 is LNHDA and CDR2 is SQIVND (reference sequence). CDR3 in DNA: TGTGCCAGTAGTAGTAGCGGAAGAGAGGCCCAGTACTTC. Its translation is CASSSSGREAQYF.

The gene calls are TRBV7-2 and TRBJ2-1; 7 bases map to TRBD2. Losses at the gene ends were 7 bases for V and 0 bases for J; bases not matched to a gene: 9. The CDR3 extends over 16 amino acids. CDR1 and CDR2 from the germline V gene are SGHTA and FQGNSA. The CDR3 loop reads CASTRFGGSSYNEQFF. In nucleotides, the CDR3 is TGTGCCAGCACCCGTTTTGGCGGGAGCTCCTACAATGAGCAGTTCTTC.

The chain links TRBV19 to TRBJ2-1; the match to TRBD2 covers 16 bases. With V trimmed by 3 bases and J by 3 bases, 11 bases remained unmatched. This CDR3 has 20 residues. Per the germline V gene, CDR1 is LNHDA and CDR2 is SQIVND (reference sequence). The CDR3 reads CASSIRPGTSGGVIYNEQFF. As DNA, the CDR3 is TGTGCCAGTAGTATCCGACCCGGGACTAGCGGGGGGGTAATCTACAATGAGCAGTTCTTC. Full variable domain (missing parts from reference TRBV19 and TRBJ2-1): DGGITQSPKYLFRKEGQNVTLSCEQNLNHDAMYWYRQDPGQGLRLIYYSQIVNDFQKGDIAEGYSVSREKKESFPLTVTSAQKNPTAFYLCASSIRPGTSGGVIYNEQFFGPGTRLTVL.

This chain connects TRBV19 to TRBJ1-5; 8 bases are shared with TRBD1. The CDR3 runs 15 residues. V dropped 5 bases and J dropped 3; count of bases not matched to a gene: 6. From germline, CDR1 is LNHDA and CDR2 SQIVND (reference sequence). The CDR3 coding sequence is TGTGCCAGTAGTTTGACAGGGGCTTCCAATCAGCCCCAGCATTTT. Translating gives CASSLTGASNQPQHF.

The chain has TRBV4-2 and TRBJ1-4, with 9 bases lining up with TRBD1. V trimming: 4 bases; J trimming: 8 bases; junction bases outside the gene matches: 11. Germline-derived CDR1 and CDR2 are LGHNA and YNFKEQ. This CDR3 region has 16 residues. The CDR3 DNA reads TGTGCCAGCAGCCGGATACAGGGGGCTAGAGGAGAAAAACTGTTTTTT. This codes for CASSRIQGARGEKLFF.